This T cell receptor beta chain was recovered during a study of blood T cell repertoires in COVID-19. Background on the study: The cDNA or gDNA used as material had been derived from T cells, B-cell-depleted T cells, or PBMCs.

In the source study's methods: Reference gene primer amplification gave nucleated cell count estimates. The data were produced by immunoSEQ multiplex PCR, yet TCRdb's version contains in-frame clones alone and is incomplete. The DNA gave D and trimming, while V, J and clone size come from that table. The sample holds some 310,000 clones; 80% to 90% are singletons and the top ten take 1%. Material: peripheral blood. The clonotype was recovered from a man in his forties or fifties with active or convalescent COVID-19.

As DNA, the CDR3 is TGTGCCAGCAGTAGGGAGGGGGGCCAAGAGACCCAGTACTTC. Its protein is CASSREGGQETQYF. The chain employs TRBV2 and TRBJ2-5; the D gene is possibly TRBD2 (7 bases). From germline, CDR1 is SNHLY and CDR2 FYNNEI. The CDR3 runs 14 residues. Trimming pared 5 bases from V and 1 base from J, leaving 11 bases between.